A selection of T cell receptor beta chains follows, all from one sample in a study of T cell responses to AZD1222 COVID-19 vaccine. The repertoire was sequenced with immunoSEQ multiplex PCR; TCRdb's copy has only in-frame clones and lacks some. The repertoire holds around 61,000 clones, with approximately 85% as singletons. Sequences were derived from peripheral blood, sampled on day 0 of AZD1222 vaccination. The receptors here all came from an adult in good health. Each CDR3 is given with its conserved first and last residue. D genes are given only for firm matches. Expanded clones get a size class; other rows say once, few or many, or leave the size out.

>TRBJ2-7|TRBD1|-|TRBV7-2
TGTGCCAGCAGCAAGACAGGGAATTCTCGCGAGCAGTACTTC
CASSKTGNSREQYF
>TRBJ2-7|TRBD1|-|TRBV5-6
TGTGCCAGCAGCGGACCGGGACAGGGGCCTGACGAGCAGTACTTC
CASSGPGQGPDEQYF
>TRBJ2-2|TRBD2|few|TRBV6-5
TGTGCCAGCAGTTTAGCGGGGGATGACACCGGGGAGCTGTTTTTT
CASSLAGDDTGELFF
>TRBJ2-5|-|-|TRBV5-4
TGTGCCAGCAGCTCACCGTTGCAGGGGCTGGAGACCCAGTACTTC
CASSSPLQGLETQYF
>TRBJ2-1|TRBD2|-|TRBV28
TGTGCCAGCAGCCAAGGACTAGCGGGGGGGCCGGGCAATGAGCAGTTCTTC
CASSQGLAGGPGNEQFF
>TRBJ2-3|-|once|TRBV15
TGTGCCACCAGCAGAGATTGGATGCTCGGGGGGCCCACAGATACGCAGTATTTT
CATSRDWMLGGPTDTQYF
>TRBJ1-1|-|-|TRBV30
TGTGCTGAGATCGTGAACACTGAAGCTTTCTTT
CAEIVNTEAFF
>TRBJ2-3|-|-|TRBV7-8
TGTGCCAGCAGCTTTCTAACCGTCAGGGATTTGACAGATACGCAGTATTTT
CASSFLTVRDLTDTQYF
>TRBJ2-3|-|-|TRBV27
TGTGCCAGCAGTTTACGGGGAGGGGGCTACCAGGATACGCAGTATTTT
CASSLRGGGYQDTQYF
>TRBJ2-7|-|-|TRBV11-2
TGTGCCAGCAGCTTCGGACAGCCAAACCCCTACGAGCAGTACTTC
CASSFGQPNPYEQYF
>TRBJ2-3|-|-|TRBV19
TGTGCCAGTAGTGCAAACCCTCTGAGGGACACAGATACGCAGTATTTT
CASSANPLRDTDTQYF
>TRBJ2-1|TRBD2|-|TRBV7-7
TGTGCTAGCAGCCAAGGACTAGCACGGAAAGAGAATGAGCAGTTCTTC
CASSQGLARKENEQFF
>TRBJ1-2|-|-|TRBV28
TGTGCCAGCAGCCCAGGGTTGGGGGGCTACACCTTC
CASSPGLGGYTF
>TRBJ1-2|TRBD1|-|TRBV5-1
TGCGCCAGCAGACCCACTACAGGGGGCGCGGGCTATGGCTACACCTTC
CASRPTTGGAGYGYTF
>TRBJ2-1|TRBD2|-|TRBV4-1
TGCGCCAGCAGCCGGGAACTAGCGGGGGGCCGGACTTACAATGAGCAGTTCTTC
CASSRELAGGRTYNEQFF
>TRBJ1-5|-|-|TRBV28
TGTGCCAGCAGTAGAGGTTACAATCAGCCCCAGCATTTT
CASSRGYNQPQHF
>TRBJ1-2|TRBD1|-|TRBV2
TGTGCCAGCAGGGCGGGGGACAGAGTTAACTATGGCTACACCTTC
CASRAGDRVNYGYTF
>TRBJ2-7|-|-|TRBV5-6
TGTGCCAGCAGCTCGAGTGACGGGTCCTACGAGCAGTACTTC
CASSSSDGSYEQYF
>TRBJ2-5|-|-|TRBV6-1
TGTGCCAGCAGTGAAGGGGGGCTCAGGGAGACCCAGTACTTC
CASSEGGLRETQYF
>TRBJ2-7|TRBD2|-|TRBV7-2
TGTGCCAGCAGCTTGGGCGGGGGGGCGTCCTACGAGCAGTACTTC
CASSLGGGASYEQYF
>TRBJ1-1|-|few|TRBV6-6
TGTGCCAGCAGACTCGACAAGGACACTGAAGCTTTCTTT
CASRLDKDTEAFF
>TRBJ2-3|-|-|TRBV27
TGTGCCAGCAGTACCTTATTGGGGGGTGAAAGCACAGATACGCAGTATTTT
CASSTLLGGESTDTQYF
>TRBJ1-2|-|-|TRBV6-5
TGTGCCAGCAGTATGGGCAGGGGTAGCCATGGCTACACCTTC
CASSMGRGSHGYTF
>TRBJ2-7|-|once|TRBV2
TGTGCCAGCAGTGACAGGGGTGACACCTACGAGCAGTACTTC
CASSDRGDTYEQYF
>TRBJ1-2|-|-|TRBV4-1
TGCGCCAGCAGCCAACCAGGTTGGAGTGAGGACTATGGCTACACCTTC
CASSQPGWSEDYGYTF
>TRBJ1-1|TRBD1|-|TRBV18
TGTGCCAGCTCACCGGGACAGGGAACTGAAGCTTTCTTT
CASSPGQGTEAFF
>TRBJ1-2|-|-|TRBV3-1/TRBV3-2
TGTGCCAGCAGCCAAGACGCCGTAGCGTATGGCTACACCTTC
CASSQDAVAYGYTF
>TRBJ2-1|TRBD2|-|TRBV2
TGTGCCAGCAGTTACCAAGCGGGGGGGTACAATGAGCAGTTCTTC
CASSYQAGGYNEQFF
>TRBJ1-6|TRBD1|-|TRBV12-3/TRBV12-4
TGTGCCAGCAGTTTTTTAGCCAGGGGGTCCCTCCACTTT
CASSFLARGSLHF